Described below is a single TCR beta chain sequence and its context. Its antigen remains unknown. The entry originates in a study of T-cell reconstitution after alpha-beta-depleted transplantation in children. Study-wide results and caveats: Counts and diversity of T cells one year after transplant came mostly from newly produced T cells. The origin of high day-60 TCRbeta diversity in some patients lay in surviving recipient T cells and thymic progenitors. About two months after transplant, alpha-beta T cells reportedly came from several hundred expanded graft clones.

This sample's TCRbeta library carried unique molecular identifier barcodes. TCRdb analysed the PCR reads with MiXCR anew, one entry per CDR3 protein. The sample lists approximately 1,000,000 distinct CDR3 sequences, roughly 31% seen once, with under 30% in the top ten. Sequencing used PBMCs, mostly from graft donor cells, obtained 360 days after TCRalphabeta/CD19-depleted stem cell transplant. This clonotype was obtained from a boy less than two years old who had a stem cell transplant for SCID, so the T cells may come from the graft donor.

The CDR3: CASSLVGTATQYF. In nucleotides, the CDR3 is TGCGCCAGCAGCTTGGTTGGGACAGCCACGCAGTATTTT. The chain combines TRBV5-1 with TRBJ2-3, with 7 bases that match TRBD1. The CDR3 is 13 amino acids. CDR1 SGHRS and CDR2 YFSETQ come from the germline V gene. With V trimmed by 0 bases and J by 9 bases, 4 bases remained unmatched.